The next 10 T cell receptor beta chains were all read from a single sample in a study of shared clonotypes between healthy human individuals. The method was immunoSEQ multiplex PCR; TCRdb's version includes in-frame clones alone and lacks a portion of them. The repertoire holds hundreds of thousands of clones, less than 96% seen once, with about 0.064% in the top ten. The source material was naive CD4+ T cells sorted from blood. As to subset: CD45RA+ positively selected. These receptors were collected from a woman aged 25 to 39 in good health.

The chain couples TRBV29-1 to TRBJ2-5; 7 bases align to TRBD1. V shed 2 bases, J shed 2 bases, and the junction held 5 bases outside the gene matches. Germline V lookup: CDR1 SQVTM, CDR2 ANQGSEA. CDR3 size: 14 residues. CDR3 bases: TGCAGCGTTGAAAGGGCAGGGGGTCAAGAGACCCAGTACTTC. Amino acid sequence: CSVERAGGQETQYF.

CDR3 residues: CASSGTSGALGEFF. CDR3 sequence (DNA): TGTGCCAGTAGTGGGACTAGCGGGGCTTTAGGGGAGTTCTTC. The chain recombines TRBV19 with TRBJ2-1, with 13 bases that match TRBD2. With V trimmed by 5 bases and J by 14 bases, 9 bases remained unmatched. Germline CDR1 reads LNHDA; CDR2 reads SQIVND (reference sequence). This CDR3 region has 14 residues. Using reference TRBV19 and TRBJ2-1 for the parts outside the CDR3, the full variable domain is DGGITQSPKYLFRKEGQNVTLSCEQNLNHDAMYWYRQDPGQGLRLIYYSQIVNDFQKGDIAEGYSVSREKKESFPLTVTSAQKNPTAFYLCASSGTSGALGEFFGPGTRLTVL.

V gene TRBV7-9 combines with J gene TRBJ2-7; D might be TRBD1 or TRBD2, each matching 5 bases. The CDR3 sequence is 15 residues long. The germline gives CDR1 SEHNR, CDR2 FQNEAQ (reference sequence). V was shortened by 2 bases and J by 2 bases, with 13 bases between the two germline ends. The CDR3: CASSLRDPAAYEQYF. The CDR3, as DNA: TGTGCCAGCAGCTTAAGGGACCCCGCGGCCTACGAGCAGTACTTC.

There are a few counts of this clone. The rearrangement uses TRBV10-2 and TRBJ1-1; a weak D match, TRBD1 (6 bases). Trimming took off 6 bases at V and 1 base at J, with 9 bases between the two ends. The germline gives CDR1 WSHSY, CDR2 SAAADI. The CDR3 extends over 13 amino acids. CDR3 residues: CASRYRENTEAFF. CDR3 sequence (DNA): TGCGCCAGCAGGTACAGGGAGAACACTGAAGCTTTCTTT.

As regards this clone: Different DNA sequences within this sample yield the same CDR3. V is TRBV6-6 and J is TRBJ2-1, with D possibly matching TRBD1 (6 bases). V lost 2 bases and J 7 bases, leaving 9 bases between the germline ends. The CDR3 runs 13 residues. Germline CDR1 is MNHNY and CDR2 is SVGAGI (reference sequence). The CDR3 loop is CASSYRQGNEQFF. Here the CDR3 DNA reads TGTGCCAGCAGTTACAGGCAGGGGAATGAGCAGTTCTTC.

This chain uses TRBV2 with TRBJ2-7, with 7 bases lining up with TRBD1. CDR1 and CDR2 from the germline V gene are SNHLY and FYNNEI. The CDR3 extends over 14 amino acids. Losses at the gene ends were 5 bases for V and 6 bases for J; bases not matched to a gene: 10. The CDR3: CASSIQGSRSEQYF. CDR3 nucleotide sequence: TGTGCCAGCAGTATACAGGGGAGCCGCAGCGAGCAGTACTTC.

V gene TRBV29-1 combines with J gene TRBJ2-3; 8 nucleotides match TRBD2. V gave up 3 bases and J gave up 2 bases; unmatched junction bases: 7. Germline V gene sequence: CDR1 SQVTM, CDR2 ANQGSEA. The CDR3 is made up of 15 amino acids. CDR3 bases: TGCAGCGTTGATGTGCTAGCGGGCGTCACAGATACGCAGTATTTT. Encoded protein: CSVDVLAGVTDTQYF.

The chain combines TRBV28 with TRBJ1-1; 9 nucleotides agree with TRBD1. The V gene's germline CDR1 is MDHEN and CDR2 SYDVKM. This CDR3 has 14 amino acids. Trimming at V came to 7 bases and at J to 5 bases, leaving 8 bases not matched to a gene. The CDR3 loop reads CASTPGTGRTEAFF. CDR3 coding DNA: TGTGCCAGCACCCCCGGGACAGGGCGAACTGAAGCTTTCTTT.

The chain is built from TRBV11-3 and TRBJ2-7; D uncertain. Between the trimmed V and J ends, which lost 5 bases and 4 bases, there was a span of 15 bases. This CDR3 spans 14 amino acids. Germline assignment: CDR1 SGHNT and CDR2 YENEEA. The CDR3 loop reads CASSTHGTVYEQYF. In DNA form, the CDR3 reads TGTGCCAGCAGCACCCACGGAACAGTTTACGAGCAGTACTTC.

The rearrangement joins TRBV20-1 to TRBJ2-7, with D maybe TRBD1 (5 bases). The CDR3 consists of 11 residues. From germline, CDR1 is DFQATT and CDR2 SNEGSKA (reference sequence). Trimming cost V 4 bases and J 9 bases, with 13 bases left between them. DNA for the CDR3: TGCAGTGCTAAGGACCGCAGGGTGCAGTACTTC. Protein: CSAKDRRVQYF.